This passage covers 7 T cell receptor beta chains from one sample sequenced in a study of CD8+ T cells in alopecia areata. Extraction of RNA preceded its reverse transcription into cDNA, which served as the sequencing template. The table came from immunoSEQ multiplex PCR; TCRdb's copy has only in-frame clones and leaves some out. The sample includes 150,000 to 200,000 clones, roughly half of them seen just once. Treatment given: oral pan-JAK inhibitor, 5-10 mg twice daily. The sequenced sample was CD8+ T cells sorted from blood, obtained at week 52, from a patient treated with tofacitinib. All receptors come from a human donor with alopecia areata.

The CDR3 protein is CAISEMGVYTGNIQYF. In DNA, the CDR3 is TGTGCCATCAGTGAAATGGGTGTGTATACTGGCAACATTCAGTACTTC. J is TRBJ2-4 and V is TRBV10-3; D gene ambiguous. The V gene's germline CDR1 is ENHRY and CDR2 SYGVKD. The CDR3 spans 16 residues. V lost 3 bases and J 7 bases, leaving 19 bases between the germline ends.

This clone occurred a few times. The genes are TRBV29-1 and TRBJ1-2, with D unclear. The V and J ends lost 0 bases and 4 bases respectively, with 6 bases between them. This CDR3 is built from 12 residues. The germline CDR1 and CDR2 sequences are SQVTM and ANQGSEA. For the CDR3, the DNA is TGCAGCGTTGAAGAACGGGCCTATGGCTACACCTTC. It translates to CSVEERAYGYTF.

The chain couples TRBV7-9 to TRBJ2-4; 8 bases are shared with TRBD1. There are 15 residues in the CDR3. Germline CDR1 SEHNR, CDR2 FQNEAQ (reference sequence). V shed 1 base, J shed 6 bases, and the junction held 5 bases outside the gene matches. The CDR3 nucleotides are TGTGCCAGCAGCTTAGGGGACAGGAAGGGAAACATTCAGTACTTC. It encodes CASSLGDRKGNIQYF.

V gene TRBV9 combines with J gene TRBJ2-2; D ambiguous. Germline assignment: CDR1 SGDLS and CDR2 YYNGEE. The V end lost 1 base, the J end lost 0 bases, and 10 bases lay between the germline ends. The CDR3 spans 16 residues. The CDR3 reads CASSVQQFANTGELFF. The CDR3 DNA sequence: TGTGCCAGCAGCGTACAACAGTTCGCGAACACCGGGGAGCTGTTTTTT.

The rearrangement uses TRBV25-1 and TRBJ2-7, with D perhaps TRBD1 (6 bases). The V gene lost 4 bases and the J gene lost 6 bases, with 13 bases spanning the gap. Germline CDR1 and CDR2: MGHDK and SYGVNS. The CDR3 has 13 residues. CDR3 DNA sequence: TGTGCCAGCAGTGTGCAGGGGAACTCCGAGCAGTACTTC. It encodes CASSVQGNSEQYF.

The chain links TRBV5-4 to TRBJ2-1; 8 nucleotides line up with TRBD1. This CDR3 has 15 residues. Germline loops: CDR1 SGHNT, CDR2 YYREEE (reference sequence). V was clipped by 3 bases and J by 6 bases; unmatched bases: 8. In nucleotides, the CDR3 is TGTGCCAGCAGCTGGAAGGACAGGGCCCTCAATGAGCAGTTCTTC. This codes for CASSWKDRALNEQFF.

This rearrangement joins TRBV4-2 to TRBJ2-1; 11 nucleotides agree with TRBD1. Losses at the gene ends were 0 bases for V and 4 bases for J; bases not matched to a gene: 2. Germline V gene sequence: CDR1 LGHNA, CDR2 YNFKEQ. The CDR3 has 16 residues. For the CDR3, the DNA is TGTGCCAGCAGCCAAGATGGGACAGGGGGATACAATGAGCAGTTCTTC. Protein sequence: CASSQDGTGGYNEQFF.